This T cell receptor (beta chain) was sequenced during a study of Ad26.COV2.S vaccination and SARS-CoV-2 variants. Study results and caveats: Those who received vaccine or placebo ended up with similar non-spike TCR breadth.

Produced via immunoSEQ multiplex PCR; TCRdb's table is partial and in-frame only. The table shows fewer than 400,000 clones, with roughly nine tenths occurring only once. This clone appeared a single time. Its antigen is not identified. As for treatment: roughly 19 received Ad26.COV2.S at low or high dose, single or two shots; 5 received placebo; per-sample allocation not given. Sample collection was performed on day 63 after the first vaccine or placebo injection. Germline-derived CDR1 and CDR2 are MNHEY and SVGAGI. The CDR3 has 16 residues. V trimming: 4 bases; J trimming: 7 bases; junction bases outside the gene matches: 9.

V and J are TRBV6-5 and TRBJ2-5, with 13 positions matching TRBD2. The source of this sequence is a person between 18 and 59 years old who received the Ad26.COV2.S COVID-19 vaccine or a placebo. Material: peripheral blood, obtained in a trial of Ad26.COV2.S vaccine versus placebo. The CDR3 spells CASSFRTSGGIVTQYF. CDR3 in DNA: TGTGCCAGCAGTTTTAGGACTAGCGGGGGAATCGTGACCCAGTACTTC.